The rows below give T cell receptor beta chains drawn from one sample of a study of OX40 agonist ivuxolimab in advanced cancers. TCRdb's copy holds only in-frame clones and misses some; the assay was immunoSEQ multiplex PCR. The data show about 30,000 clones, with approximately 80% seen just once and roughly 29% held by the top ten. Sequencing used CD4+ or CD8+ T cells sorted from blood, obtained in a trial of the OX40 agonist ivuxolimab. These receptors originate from an adult with an advanced solid tumor such as melanoma, head and neck, liver or kidney cancer. CDR3s include the opening cysteine and the closing phenylalanine or tryptophan. The D gene is left open where the match is weak. Size is omitted from some rows. Given values are once, few, many or a class for expanded clones.

>-|-|TRBJ1-1|TRBV7-8
CASSQDPGNEAFF
TGCGCCAGCAGCCAAGATCCGGGGAATGAAGCTTTCTTT
>TRBD2|-|TRBJ2-5|TRBV27
CASSFSGRFQETQYF
TGTGCCAGCAGTTTTAGCGGGAGATTTCAAGAGACCCAGTACTTC
>TRBD2|-|TRBJ2-1|TRBV5-1
CASSQTGTSGRNEQFF
TGCGCCAGCAGCCAAACCGGGACTAGCGGGAGGAATGAGCAGTTCTTC
>TRBD1|-|TRBJ1-1|TRBV29-1
CSGTPQQGTWGTEAFF
TGCAGCGGCACGCCACAACAGGGGACTTGGGGCACTGAAGCTTTCTTT
>TRBD1|-|TRBJ1-1|TRBV19
CASSILSTGDTEAFF
TGTGCCAGTAGTATCCTTTCTACAGGGGACACTGAAGCTTTCTTT
>-|-|TRBJ2-1|TRBV5-1
CASSLPNEQFF
TGCGCCAGCAGCCTCCCCAATGAGCAGTTCTTC
>-|-|TRBJ2-7|TRBV2
CASSDMGHKDEQYF
TGTGCCAGCAGTGATATGGGGCATAAGGACGAGCAGTACTTC
>-|-|TRBJ2-5|TRBV30
CAWSVGRGQETQYF
TGTGCCTGGAGTGTAGGGAGGGGGCAAGAGACCCAGTACTTC
>-|-|TRBJ1-5|TRBV15
CATSRDRVGDQPQHF
TGTGCCACCAGCAGAGATAGGGTCGGCGACCAGCCCCAGCATTTT
>-|-|TRBJ2-7|TRBV9
CASSGASSEQYF
TGTGCCAGCAGCGGGGCTAGCTCCGAGCAGTACTTC
>-|-|TRBJ2-7|TRBV29-1
CSVDDSYEQYF
TGCAGCGTTGACGACAGTTACGAGCAGTACTTC
>TRBD1|-|TRBJ2-7|TRBV7-9
CASSLGLGDSGYEQYF
TGTGCCAGCAGCTTAGGATTGGGGGACAGTGGCTACGAGCAGTACTTC
>TRBD1|-|TRBJ1-1|TRBV9
CASSATGGTEAFF
TGTGCCAGCAGCGCAACAGGGGGCACTGAAGCTTTCTTT
>-|-|TRBJ1-3|TRBV15
CATSRDMQSGNTIYF
TGTGCCACCAGCAGAGATATGCAATCTGGAAACACCATATATTTT
>-|-|TRBJ2-5|TRBV4-1
CASSPLAPQETQYF
TGCGCCAGCAGCCCCCTAGCGCCCCAAGAGACCCAGTACTTC
>-|-|TRBJ2-7|TRBV5-1
CASSMTGDEQYF
TGCGCCAGCAGCATGACGGGGGACGAGCAGTACTTC
>-|-|TRBJ2-7|TRBV5-6
CASSQTGFEQYF
TGTGCCAGCAGCCAAACAGGGTTCGAGCAGTACTTC
>-|-|TRBJ1-5|TRBV5-6
CASSLSFRFEPQHF
TGTGCCAGCAGCTTGTCGTTTCGGTTTGAGCCCCAGCATTTT
>-|few|TRBJ1-1|TRBV10-3
CAISARRSMVDGREAFF
TGTGCCATCAGTGCTCGAAGATCGATGGTGGACGGGAGGGAAGCTTTCTTT
>TRBD1|-|TRBJ2-5|TRBV30
CAWSIPRTGGIETQYF
TGTGCCTGGAGCATACCGAGGACAGGGGGAATCGAGACCCAGTACTTC
>-|few|TRBJ2-2|TRBV9
CASSVEAGELFF
TGTGCCAGCAGCGTAGAGGCCGGGGAGCTGTTTTTT
>-|-|TRBJ2-7|TRBV28
CASSFGSYEQYF
TGTGCCAGCAGTTTTGGTTCCTACGAGCAGTACTTC
>-|few|TRBJ2-1|TRBV7-7
CASSSGLGLGNEQFF
TGTGCTAGCAGTTCCGGGTTGGGTCTTGGAAATGAGCAGTTCTTC
>-|-|TRBJ1-2|TRBV27
CASSSGTYGYTF
TGTGCCAGCAGTTCGGGGACTTATGGCTACACCTTC
>-|-|TRBJ1-5|TRBV21-1
CASSKDGGARHQPQHF
TGTGCCAGCAGCAAAGACGGAGGGGCCCGACATCAGCCCCAGCATTTT
>-|-|TRBJ1-4|TRBV7-6
CASSLGPGQNEKLFF
TGTGCCAGCAGCTTAGGCCCCGGACAGAATGAAAAACTGTTTTTT
>-|-|TRBJ2-7|TRBV7-3
CASSLSPGYEQYF
TGTGCCAGCAGCCTGAGCCCCGGCTACGAGCAGTACTTC
>TRBD1|-|TRBJ2-7|TRBV19
CASSAGTGEYEQYF
TGTGCCAGTAGTGCCGGGACAGGGGAGTACGAGCAGTACTTC